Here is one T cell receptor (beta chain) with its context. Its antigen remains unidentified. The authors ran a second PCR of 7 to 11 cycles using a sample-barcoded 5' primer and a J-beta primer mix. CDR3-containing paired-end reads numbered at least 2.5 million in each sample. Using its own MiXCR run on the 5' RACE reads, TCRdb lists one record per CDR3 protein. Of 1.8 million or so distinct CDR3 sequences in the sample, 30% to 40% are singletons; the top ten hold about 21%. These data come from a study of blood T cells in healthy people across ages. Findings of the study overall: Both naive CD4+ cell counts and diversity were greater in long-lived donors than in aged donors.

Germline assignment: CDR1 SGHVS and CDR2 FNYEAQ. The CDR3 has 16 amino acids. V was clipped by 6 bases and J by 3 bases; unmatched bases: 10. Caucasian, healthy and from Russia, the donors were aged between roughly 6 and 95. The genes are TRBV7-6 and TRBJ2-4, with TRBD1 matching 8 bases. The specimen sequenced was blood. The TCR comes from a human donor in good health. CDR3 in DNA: TGTGCCAGCAGGCTAGGGGGACAGGAGTACAAAAACATTCAGTACTTC. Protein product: CASRLGGQEYKNIQYF.